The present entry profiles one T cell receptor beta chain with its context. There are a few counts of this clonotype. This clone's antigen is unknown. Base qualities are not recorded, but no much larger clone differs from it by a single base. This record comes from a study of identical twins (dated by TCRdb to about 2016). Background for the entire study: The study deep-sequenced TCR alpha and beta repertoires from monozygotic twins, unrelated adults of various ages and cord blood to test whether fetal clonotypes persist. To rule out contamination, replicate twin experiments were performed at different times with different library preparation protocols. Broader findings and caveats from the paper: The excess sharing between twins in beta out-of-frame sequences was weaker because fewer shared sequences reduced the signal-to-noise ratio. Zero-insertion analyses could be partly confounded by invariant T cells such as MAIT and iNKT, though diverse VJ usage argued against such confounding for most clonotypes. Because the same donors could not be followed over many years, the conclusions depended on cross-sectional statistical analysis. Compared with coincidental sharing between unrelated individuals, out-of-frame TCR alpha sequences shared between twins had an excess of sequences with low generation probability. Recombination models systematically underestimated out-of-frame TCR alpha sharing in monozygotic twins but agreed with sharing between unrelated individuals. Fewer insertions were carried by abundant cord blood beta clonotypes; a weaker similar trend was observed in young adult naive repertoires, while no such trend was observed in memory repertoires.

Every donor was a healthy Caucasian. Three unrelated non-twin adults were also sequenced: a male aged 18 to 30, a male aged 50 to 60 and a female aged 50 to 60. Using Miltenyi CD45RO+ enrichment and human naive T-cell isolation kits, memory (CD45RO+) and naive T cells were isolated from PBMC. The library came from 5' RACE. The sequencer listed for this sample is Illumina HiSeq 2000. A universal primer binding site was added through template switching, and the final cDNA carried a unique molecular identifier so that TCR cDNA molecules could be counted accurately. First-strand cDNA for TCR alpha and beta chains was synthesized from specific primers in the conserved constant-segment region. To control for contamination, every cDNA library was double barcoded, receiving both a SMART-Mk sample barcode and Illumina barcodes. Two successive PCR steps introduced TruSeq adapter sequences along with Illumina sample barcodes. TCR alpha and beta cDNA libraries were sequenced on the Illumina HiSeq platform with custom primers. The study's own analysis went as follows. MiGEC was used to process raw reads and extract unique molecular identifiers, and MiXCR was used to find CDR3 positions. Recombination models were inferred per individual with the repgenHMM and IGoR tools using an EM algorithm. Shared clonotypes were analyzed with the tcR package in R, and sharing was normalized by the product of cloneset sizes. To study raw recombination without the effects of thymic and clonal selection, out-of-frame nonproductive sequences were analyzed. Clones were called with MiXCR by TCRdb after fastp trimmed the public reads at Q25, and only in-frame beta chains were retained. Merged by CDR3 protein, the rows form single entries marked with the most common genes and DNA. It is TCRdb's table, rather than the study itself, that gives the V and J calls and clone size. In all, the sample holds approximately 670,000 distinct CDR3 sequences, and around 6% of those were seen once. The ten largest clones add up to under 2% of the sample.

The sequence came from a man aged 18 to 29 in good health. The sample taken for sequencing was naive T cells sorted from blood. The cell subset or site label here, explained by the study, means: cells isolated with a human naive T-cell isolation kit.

The CDR3 reads CSARGRGNSPLHF. The nucleotides are TGCAGTGCTAGAGGTCGGGGAAATTCACCCCTCCACTTT. This chain joins TRBV20-1 to TRBJ1-6; the D gene is unclear. From cysteine to phenylalanine, the CDR3 is 13 amino acids long. Just CDR3 DNA is preserved here, 39 bases in frame from base 1. The V end loses 1 base and the J end loses 7 bases, and a stretch of 8 bases separates them. Via the germline V gene (reference sequence), CDR1 is DFQATT and CDR2 SNEGSKA.